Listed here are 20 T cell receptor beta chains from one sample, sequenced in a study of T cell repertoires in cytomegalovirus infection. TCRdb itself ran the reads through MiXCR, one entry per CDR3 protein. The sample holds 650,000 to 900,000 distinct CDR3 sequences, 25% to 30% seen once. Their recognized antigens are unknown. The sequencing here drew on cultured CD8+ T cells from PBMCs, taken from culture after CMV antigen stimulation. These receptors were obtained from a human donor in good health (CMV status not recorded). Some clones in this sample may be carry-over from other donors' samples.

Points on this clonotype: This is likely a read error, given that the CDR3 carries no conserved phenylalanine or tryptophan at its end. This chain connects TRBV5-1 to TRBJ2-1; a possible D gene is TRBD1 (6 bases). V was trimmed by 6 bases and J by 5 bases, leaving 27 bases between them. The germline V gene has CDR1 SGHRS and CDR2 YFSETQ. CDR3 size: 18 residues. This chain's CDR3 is CASTPWGRLPQLHNEQFC. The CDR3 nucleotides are TGCGCCAGCACCCCGTGGGGGCGATTACCTCAACTTCACAATGAGCAGTTCTGT.

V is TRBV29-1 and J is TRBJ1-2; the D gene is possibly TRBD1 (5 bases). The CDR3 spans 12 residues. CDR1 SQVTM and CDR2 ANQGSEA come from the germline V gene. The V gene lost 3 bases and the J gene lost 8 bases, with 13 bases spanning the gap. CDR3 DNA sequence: TGCAGCGTTGATGCGGGGGTGAGGGGCTACACCTTC. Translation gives CSVDAGVRGYTF. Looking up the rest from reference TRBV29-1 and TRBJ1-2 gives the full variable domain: SAVISQKPSRDICQRGTSLTIQCQVDSQVTMMFWYRQQPGQSLTLIATANQGSEATYESGFVIDKFPISRPNLTFSTLTVSNMSPEDSSIYLCSVDAGVRGYTFGSGTRLTVV.

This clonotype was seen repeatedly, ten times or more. CDR3 sequence: CASSLGFGTDTQYF. For the CDR3, the DNA is TGTGCCAGCAGCTTAGGTTTTGGCACAGATACGCAGTATTTT. The chain employs TRBV7-9 and TRBJ2-3; D ambiguous. The CDR3 has 14 residues. Trimming removed 1 base at V and 1 base at J, with 6 bases between. Germline V gene data show CDR1 as SEHNR and CDR2 as FQNEAQ (reference sequence).

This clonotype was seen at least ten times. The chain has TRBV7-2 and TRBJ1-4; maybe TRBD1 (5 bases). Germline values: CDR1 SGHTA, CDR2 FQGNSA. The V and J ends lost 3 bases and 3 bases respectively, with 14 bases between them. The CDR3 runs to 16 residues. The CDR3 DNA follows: TGTGCCAGCAGCTTTGGGGGAACCGGCCCTAATGAAAAACTGTTTTTT. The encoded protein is CASSFGGTGPNEKLFF.

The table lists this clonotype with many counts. CDR3 region: CASSTGGQPQHF. The DNA for the CDR3 is TGTGCCAGCAGCACTGGAGGTCAGCCCCAGCATTTT. V gene TRBV7-8 combines with J gene TRBJ1-5, with D unresolved. V lost 5 bases, J lost 6 bases, and 8 bases lay in between. CDR1 and CDR2 from the germline V gene are SGHVS and FQNEAQ. The CDR3 extends over 12 amino acids.

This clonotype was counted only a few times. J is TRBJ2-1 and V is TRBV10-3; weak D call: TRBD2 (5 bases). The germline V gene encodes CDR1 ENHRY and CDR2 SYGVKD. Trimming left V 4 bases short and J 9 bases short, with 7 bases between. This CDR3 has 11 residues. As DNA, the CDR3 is TGTGCCATCAGTGTAGCGACTGAGCAGTTCTTC. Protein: CAISVATEQFF.

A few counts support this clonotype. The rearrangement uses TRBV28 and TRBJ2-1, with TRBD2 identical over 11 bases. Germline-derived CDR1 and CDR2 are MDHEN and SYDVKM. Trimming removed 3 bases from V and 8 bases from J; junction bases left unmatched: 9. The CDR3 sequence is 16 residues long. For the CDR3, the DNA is TGTGCCAGCAGTTTCCGCATTAGCGGGGGGGCCGATGAGCAGTTCTTC. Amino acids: CASSFRISGGADEQFF.

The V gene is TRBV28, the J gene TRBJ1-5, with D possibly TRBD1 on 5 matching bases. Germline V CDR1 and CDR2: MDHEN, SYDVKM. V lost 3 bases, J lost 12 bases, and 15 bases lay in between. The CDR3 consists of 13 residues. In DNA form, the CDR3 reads TGTGCCAGCAGTTTTGGGGGGAAGGGTATCCAGCATTTT. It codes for CASSFGGKGIQHF.

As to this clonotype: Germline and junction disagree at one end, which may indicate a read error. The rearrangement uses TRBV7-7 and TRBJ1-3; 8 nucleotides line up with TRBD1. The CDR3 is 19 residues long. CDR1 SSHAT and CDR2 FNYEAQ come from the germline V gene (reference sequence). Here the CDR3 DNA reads TGTGCTAGCAGCTTAGGGCCGCGAGACAGGGGAAAAGGTGGAAACACCATATATTTT. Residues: CASSLGPRDRGKGGNTIYF.

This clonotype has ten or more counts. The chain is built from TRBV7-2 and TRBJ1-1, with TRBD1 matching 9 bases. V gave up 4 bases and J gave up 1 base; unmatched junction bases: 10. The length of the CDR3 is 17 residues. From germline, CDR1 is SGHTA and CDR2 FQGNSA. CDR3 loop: CASSSPDRGWSNTEAFF. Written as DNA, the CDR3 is TGTGCCAGCAGCTCCCCGGACAGGGGATGGTCGAACACTGAAGCTTTCTTT.

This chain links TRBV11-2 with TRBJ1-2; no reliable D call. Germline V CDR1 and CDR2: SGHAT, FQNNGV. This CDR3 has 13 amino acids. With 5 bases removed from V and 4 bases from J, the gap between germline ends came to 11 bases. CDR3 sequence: CASSRDGSYGYTF. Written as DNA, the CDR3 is TGTGCCAGCAGCCGCGACGGCAGCTATGGCTACACCTTC.

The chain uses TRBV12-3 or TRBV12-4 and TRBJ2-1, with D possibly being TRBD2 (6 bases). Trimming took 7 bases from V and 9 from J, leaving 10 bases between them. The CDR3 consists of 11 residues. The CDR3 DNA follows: TGTGCCAGCACTTGGGGGGTTGAGCAGTTCTTC. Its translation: CASTWGVEQFF.

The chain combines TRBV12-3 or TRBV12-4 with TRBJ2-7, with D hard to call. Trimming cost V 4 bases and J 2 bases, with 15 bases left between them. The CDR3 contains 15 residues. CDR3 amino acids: CASSSGRKLTYEQYF. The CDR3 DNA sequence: TGTGCCAGCAGTTCTGGACGGAAGCTTACCTACGAGCAGTACTTC.

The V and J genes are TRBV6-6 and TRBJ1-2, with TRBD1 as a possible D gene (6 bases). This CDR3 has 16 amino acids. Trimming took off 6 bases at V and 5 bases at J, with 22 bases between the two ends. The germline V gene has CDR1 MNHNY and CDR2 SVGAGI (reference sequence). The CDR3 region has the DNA TGTGCCAGCAGCCCCCGGACAGACCTTGCTCGTTATGGCTACACCTTC. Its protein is CASSPRTDLARYGYTF.

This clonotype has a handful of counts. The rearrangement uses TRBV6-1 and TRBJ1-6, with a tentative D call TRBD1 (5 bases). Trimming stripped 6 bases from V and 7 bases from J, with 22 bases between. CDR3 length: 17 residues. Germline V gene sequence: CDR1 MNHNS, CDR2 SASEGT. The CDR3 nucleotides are TGTGCCAGCAGCCGGCCCTCACTCGGGGACGGAAATTCACCCCTCCACTTT. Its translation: CASSRPSLGDGNSPLHF.

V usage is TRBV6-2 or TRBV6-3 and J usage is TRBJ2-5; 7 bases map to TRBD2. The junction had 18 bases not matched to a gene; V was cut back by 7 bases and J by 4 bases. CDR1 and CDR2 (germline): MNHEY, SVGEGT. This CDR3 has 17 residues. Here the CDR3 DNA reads TGTGCCAGCACTTCCACAAGGGACTACTACGTCCGAGAGACCCAGTACTTC. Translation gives CASTSTRDYYVRETQYF.

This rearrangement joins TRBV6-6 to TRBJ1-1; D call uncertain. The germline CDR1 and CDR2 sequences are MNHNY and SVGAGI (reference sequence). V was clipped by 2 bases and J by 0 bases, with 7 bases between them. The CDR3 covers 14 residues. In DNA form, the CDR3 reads TGTGCCAGCAGTTACGACATAGTGAACACTGAAGCTTTCTTT. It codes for CASSYDIVNTEAFF.

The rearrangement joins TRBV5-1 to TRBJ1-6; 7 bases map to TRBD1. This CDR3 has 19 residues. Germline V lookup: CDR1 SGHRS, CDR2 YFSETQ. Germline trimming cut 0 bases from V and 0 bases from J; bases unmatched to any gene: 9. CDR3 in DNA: TGCGCCAGCAGCTTGGGTCAGGGGGTACCCGGCTCCTATAATTCACCCCTCCACTTT. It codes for CASSLGQGVPGSYNSPLHF.

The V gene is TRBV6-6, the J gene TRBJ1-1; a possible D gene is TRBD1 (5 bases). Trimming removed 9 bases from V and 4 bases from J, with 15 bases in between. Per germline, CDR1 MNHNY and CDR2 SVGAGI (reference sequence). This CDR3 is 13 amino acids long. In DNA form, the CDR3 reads TGTGCCAGTTGGGTCGGGGGGAGCACTGAAGCTTTCTTT. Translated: CASWVGGSTEAFF.

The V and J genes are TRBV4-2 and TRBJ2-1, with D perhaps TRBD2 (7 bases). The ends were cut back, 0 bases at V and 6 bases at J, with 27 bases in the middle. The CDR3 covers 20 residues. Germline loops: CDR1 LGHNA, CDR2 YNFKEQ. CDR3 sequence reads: CASSQEFGGAGLIFGNEQFF. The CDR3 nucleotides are TGTGCCAGCAGCCAAGAGTTTGGGGGGGCCGGTTTAATATTCGGCAATGAGCAGTTCTTC.